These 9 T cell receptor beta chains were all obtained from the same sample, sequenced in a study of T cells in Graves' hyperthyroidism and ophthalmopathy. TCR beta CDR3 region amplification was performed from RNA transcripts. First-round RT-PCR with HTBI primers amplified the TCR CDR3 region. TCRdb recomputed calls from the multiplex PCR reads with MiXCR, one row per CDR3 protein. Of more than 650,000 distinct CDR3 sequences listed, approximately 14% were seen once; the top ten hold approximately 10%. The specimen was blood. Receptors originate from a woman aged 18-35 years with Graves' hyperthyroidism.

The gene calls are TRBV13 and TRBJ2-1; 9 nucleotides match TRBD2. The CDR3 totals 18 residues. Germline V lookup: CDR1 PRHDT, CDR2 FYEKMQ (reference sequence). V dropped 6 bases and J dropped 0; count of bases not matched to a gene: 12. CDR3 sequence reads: CASSEREASGVSYNEQFF. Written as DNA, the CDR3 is TGTGCCAGCAGTGAGAGGGAAGCTAGCGGGGTCTCCTACAATGAGCAGTTCTTC.

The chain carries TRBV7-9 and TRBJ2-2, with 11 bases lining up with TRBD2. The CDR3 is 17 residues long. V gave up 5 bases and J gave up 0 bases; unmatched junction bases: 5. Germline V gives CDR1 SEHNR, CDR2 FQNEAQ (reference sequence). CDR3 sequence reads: CASSHGLAGSNTGELFF. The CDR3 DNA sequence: TGTGCCAGCAGCCACGGACTAGCGGGCTCGAACACCGGGGAGCTGTTTTTT. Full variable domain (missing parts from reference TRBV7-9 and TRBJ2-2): DTGVSQNPRHKITKRGQNVTFRCDPISEHNRLYWYRQTLGQGPEFLTYFQNEAQLEKSRLLSDRFSAERPKGSFSTLEIQRTEQGDSAMYLCASSHGLAGSNTGELFFGEGSRLTVL.

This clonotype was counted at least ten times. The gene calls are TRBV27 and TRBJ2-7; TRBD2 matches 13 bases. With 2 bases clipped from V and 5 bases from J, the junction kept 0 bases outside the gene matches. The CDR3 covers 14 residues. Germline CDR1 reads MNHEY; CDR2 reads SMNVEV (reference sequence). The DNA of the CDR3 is TGTGCCAGCAGTTTAACTAGCGGGGGGGACGAGCAGTACTTC. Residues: CASSLTSGGDEQYF.

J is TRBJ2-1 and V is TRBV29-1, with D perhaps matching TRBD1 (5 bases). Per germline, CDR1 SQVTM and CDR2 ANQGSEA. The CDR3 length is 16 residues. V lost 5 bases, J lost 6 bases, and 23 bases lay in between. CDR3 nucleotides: TGCAGCGTTCTCCCCCCCACCTTTCTAAGGGGCAATGAGCAGTTCTTC. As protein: CSVLPPTFLRGNEQFF.

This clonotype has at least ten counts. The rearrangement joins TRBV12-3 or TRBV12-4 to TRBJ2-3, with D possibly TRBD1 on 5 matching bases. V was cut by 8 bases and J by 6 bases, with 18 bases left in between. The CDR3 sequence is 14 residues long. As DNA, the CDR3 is TGTGCCAGCGGATTGGGGCTCCGAACGGATACGCAGTATTTT. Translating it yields CASGLGLRTDTQYF.

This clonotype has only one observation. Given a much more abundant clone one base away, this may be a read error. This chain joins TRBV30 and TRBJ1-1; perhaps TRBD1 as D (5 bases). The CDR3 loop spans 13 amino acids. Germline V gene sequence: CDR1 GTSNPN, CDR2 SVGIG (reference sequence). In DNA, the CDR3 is TGTGCCCGGAGTTTGCAGGGAGACACTGAAGCTTTCTTT. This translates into CARSLQGDTEAFF.

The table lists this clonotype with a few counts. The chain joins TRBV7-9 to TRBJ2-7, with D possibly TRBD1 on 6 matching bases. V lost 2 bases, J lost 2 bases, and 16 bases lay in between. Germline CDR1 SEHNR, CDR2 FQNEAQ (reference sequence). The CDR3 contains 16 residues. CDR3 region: CASSLPAPGTPYEQYF. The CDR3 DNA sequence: TGTGCCAGCAGCTTACCCGCCCCCGGGACACCCTACGAGCAGTACTTC. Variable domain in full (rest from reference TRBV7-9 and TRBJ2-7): DTGVSQNPRHKITKRGQNVTFRCDPISEHNRLYWYRQTLGQGPEFLTYFQNEAQLEKSRLLSDRFSAERPKGSFSTLEIQRTEQGDSAMYLCASSLPAPGTPYEQYFGPGTRLTVT.

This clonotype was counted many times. CDR3 sequence (DNA): TGTGCCAGTGGCGACTGGGGTTCACCCCTCCACTTT. Translating it yields CASGDWGSPLHF. The chain is built from TRBV2 and TRBJ1-6; D uncertain. Trimming took off 9 bases at V and 9 bases at J, with 12 bases between the two ends. The CDR3 has 12 amino acids. The germline gives CDR1 SNHLY, CDR2 FYNNEI.

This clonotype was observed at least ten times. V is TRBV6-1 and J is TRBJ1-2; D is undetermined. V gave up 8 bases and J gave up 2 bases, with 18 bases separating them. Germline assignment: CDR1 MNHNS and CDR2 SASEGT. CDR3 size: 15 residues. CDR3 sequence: CASRNNGDYNYGYTF. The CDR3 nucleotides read TGTGCCAGCCGTAATAACGGAGACTACAACTATGGCTACACCTTC.